These 18 T cell receptor beta chains share one sample of origin, sequenced in a study of tumor-infiltrating lymphocytes in primary liver carcinoma (dated by TCRdb to 2017 to 2019). Sequencing instrument: Illumina HiSeq 2500. A constant-region primer and ProtoScript II reverse transcriptase were used to reverse-transcribe TCRbeta-specific cDNA from about 530 ng total RNA. The TCRbeta libraries were prepared through three rounds of nested multiplex PCR following a slightly modified ARM-PCR procedure. Each of the first two PCR rounds ran for about 9 cycles and used multiplex TRBV1-TRBV30 forward primers together with a Cbeta reverse primer. TCRdb redid the processing of the public reads, applying fastp at Q25 and MiXCR, and retained in-frame beta chains. Each CDR3 protein appears once, grouped with its most common genes and DNA. This sample is represented by tens of thousands of distinct CDR3 sequences; around 64% of them were singletons. The top ten constitute just under 30% of the sample.

Total RNA and DNA were co-extracted from about 19-30 mg of bulk tissue with the AllPrep DNA/RNA mini kit, without cell sorting. Input material: liver tumor tissue from sampling region 5. The cell subset or site label here, explained by the study, means: tumor region T5, tumor centre. Receptors originate from a man aged 40-49 years with primary liver carcinoma and hepatitis B virus infection.

Comments on this clonotype: One junction end does not reproduce the germline sequence, and a read error may be involved. V usage is TRBV11-2 and J usage is TRBJ1-2; D perhaps matches TRBD1 (5 bases). Germline CDR1 is SGHAT and CDR2 is FQNNGV. The CDR3 extends over 14 amino acids. The CDR3 nucleotides are TGTGCCAGCAGCCCAGTCGAGAGGGACTATGGCTACGCCTTC. Amino acid sequence: CASSPVERDYGYAF. Looking up the rest from reference TRBV11-2 and TRBJ1-2 gives the full variable domain: EAGVAQSPRYKIIEKRQSVAFWCNPISGHATLYWYQQILGQGPKLLIQFQNNGVVDDSQLPKDRFSAERLKGVDSTLKIQPAKLEDSAVYLCASSPVERDYGYAFGSGTRLTVV.

Remarks on this clonotype: A read error is likely, as this CDR3 ends without the conserved phenylalanine or tryptophan. No DNA is shown, since the ends of the CDR3 on it are uncertain; the CDR3 is the one TCRdb lists. The gene calls are TRBV5-6 and TRBJ2-3; the D call of TRBD1 is as the table states it, not checked on the DNA. Looked up from germline, CDR1 is SGHDT and CDR2 is YYEEEE. The CDR3 has 16 amino acids, counting both end residues. The CDR3: CASSAPLAVETDTRYY.

In regard to this clonotype: The junction differs from germline at one of its ends, possibly a read error. V is TRBV29-1 and J is TRBJ1-2; TRBD1 aligns across 7 bases. The CDR3 covers 17 residues. Germline CDR1 SQVTM, CDR2 ANQGSEA. CDR3 bases: TGCACCGTTGAAGGGATCCTGCAGGGGGGACCTAACTATGGCTACACCTTC. It translates to CTVEGILQGGPNYGYTF.

Comments on this clonotype: This may come from a read error, since a much larger clone is one base off. V usage is TRBV28 and J usage is TRBJ2-5, with D tentatively TRBD1 (6 bases). Germline CDR1 and CDR2: MDHEN and SYDVKM. The CDR3 has 16 amino acids. The CDR3 here is CVSTYLRAGDQETQYF. In DNA form, the CDR3 reads TGTGTCAGCACCTACCTGAGGGCAGGGGATCAAGAGACCCAGTACTTC.

The chain recombines TRBV6-5 with TRBJ2-2; 8 bases align to TRBD1. After removal of 1 base from V and 8 bases from J, the junction contained 6 bases not matched to a gene. The CDR3 totals 15 residues. Per the germline V gene, CDR1 is MNHEY and CDR2 is SVGAGI. As DNA, the CDR3 is TGTGCCAGCAGTTACTTGAGCAGGGGGCTGGGGGAGCTGTTTTTT. It translates to CASSYLSRGLGELFF.

Points on this clonotype: This CDR3 fails to terminate in the conserved phenylalanine or tryptophan, so it likely reflects a read error. The limits of the CDR3 on the DNA are not certain, so only TCRdb's listed CDR3 is given. J is TRBJ2-7 and V is TRBV4-1; the table's TRBD1 call for D was not verified on the DNA. The CDR3 region is 14 residues in length, termini included. The germline gives CDR1 MGHRA, CDR2 YSYEKL. The CDR3 protein is CVSRPGPSSYERYL.

As regards this clonotype: Without the conserved terminal phenylalanine or tryptophan, this CDR3 likely stems from a read error. The DNA is omitted, as the CDR3 cannot be located on it reliably, and the CDR3 follows TCRdb's listing. The chain joins TRBV12-3 or TRBV12-4 to TRBJ2-6. The CDR3 has 13 amino acids, counting both end residues. The CDR3 loop is CASYRSGANVLSL.

The V gene is TRBV6-5, the J gene TRBJ2-1; possibly TRBD1 for D (7 bases). The CDR3 consists of 16 residues. V shed 0 bases and J shed 8 bases, with 17 bases lying between them. Germline-derived CDR1 and CDR2 are MNHEY and SVGAGI. The CDR3 reads CASSYSRGVLTYEQFF. The CDR3 region has the DNA TGTGCCAGCAGTTACTCCAGGGGGGTTCTGACCTATGAGCAGTTCTTC.

As regards this clonotype: The junction and the germline gene differ at one end; a read error may be behind it. This chain uses TRBV10-3 with TRBJ1-1, with no clear D. CDR3 size: 14 residues. Germline CDR1 is ENHRY and CDR2 is SYGVKD. DNA for the CDR3: TGTGCCACACTTGCAGGAGTAACGAACACTGAAGCTTCCTTT. Its protein product is CATLAGVTNTEASF.

Points on this clonotype: The germline gene is not matched at one end of the junction; a read error may be the cause. V usage is TRBV6-5 and J usage is TRBJ1-2, with D unclear. Germline CDR1 and CDR2: MNHEY and SVGAGI. The CDR3 has 15 residues. CDR3 protein: CASCLQPQPTYGCTF. Here the CDR3 DNA reads TGTGCCAGCTGTCTACAACCCCAGCCGACCTATGGCTGCACCTTC.

In the case of this clonotype: At one end the junction does not follow the germline gene, possibly because of a read error. The chain joins TRBV10-3 to TRBJ2-7; the D gene could be TRBD1 or TRBD2 (6 bases each). The V gene's germline CDR1 is ENHRY and CDR2 SYGVKD. The CDR3 totals 14 residues. The CDR3, as DNA: TGTGCCATCAGTGAGTCGGGGGGCACCGAGAAGCACTACTTC. As protein: CAISESGGTEKHYF.

Worth noting for this clonotype: The conserved phenylalanine or tryptophan normally closing the CDR3 is absent here, so this likely arose from a read error. The chain recombines TRBV12-3 or TRBV12-4 with TRBJ2-5, with TRBD1 identical over 7 bases. The length of the CDR3 is 13 residues. CDR3 residues: CVSSWTGQETQYS. The CDR3 nucleotides read TGTGTCAGCAGCTGGACAGGTCAAGAGACCCAGTACTCC.

A remark on this clonotype: A junction boundary mismatches the germline segment, possibly from a read error. The chain has TRBV28 and TRBJ1-1, with 7 bases fitting TRBD1. The CDR3 consists of 14 residues. Germline V lookup: CDR1 MDHEN, CDR2 SYDVKM. This CDR3 is CASSLLTGVTEALF. As DNA, the CDR3 is TGTGCCAGCAGTTTACTCACAGGGGTCACTGAAGCTCTCTTT. Based on the CDR3 plus reference TRBV28 and TRBJ1-1, the full variable domain is DVKVTQSSRYLVKRTGEKVFLECVQDMDHENMFWYRQDPGLGLRLIYFSYDVKMKEKGDIPEGYSVSREKKERFSLILESASTNQTSMYLCASSLLTGVTEALFGQGTRLTVV.

This clonotype appeared once. J is TRBJ2-7 and V is TRBV29-1, with D possibly being TRBD2 (6 bases). The CDR3 sequence is 12 residues long. With 8 bases removed from V and 11 bases from J, the gap between germline ends came to 22 bases. The germline gives CDR1 SQVTM, CDR2 ANQGSEA. The CDR3 region has the DNA TGCAGCCCATGGCTGAATTCGGGAGAGAAGTACTTC. Translation: CSPWLNSGEKYF.

In regard to this clonotype: The germline gene is not matched at one end of the junction; a read error may be the cause. The CDR3 DNA reads TGTGCCAGCAACTTCGAGGGGAACACTAAAGCTTTCTTT. Encoded protein: CASNFEGNTKAFF. The V call is TRBV5-5, the J call TRBJ1-1, with D tentatively TRBD1 (5 bases). The CDR3 spans 13 residues. In germline, CDR1 is SGHKS, CDR2 YYEKEE (reference sequence). Complete variable domain (other parts from reference TRBV5-5 and TRBJ1-1): DAGVTQSPTHLIKTRGQQVTLRCSPISGHKSVSWYQQVLGQGPQFIFQYYEKEERGRGNFPDRFSARQFPNYSSELNVNALLLGDSALYLCASNFEGNTKAFFGQGTRLTVV.

Comment on this clonotype: A much larger clone lies a single base off, so this may be a read error. The chain employs TRBV10-2 and TRBJ2-5; 9 bases align to TRBD2. This CDR3 region has 15 residues. Germline V gene data show CDR1 as WSHSY and CDR2 as SAAADI. Here the CDR3 DNA reads TGCGCCAGCAGTGAGTCGGCGGGAGGGGGTGAGAGCCAGTACTTC. Its translation: CASSESAGGGESQYF.

In the case of this clonotype: This may arise from a read error, as a much more abundant clone is one base away. V is TRBV7-9 and J is TRBJ1-1; D remains ambiguous. Germline CDR1 is SEHNR and CDR2 is FQNEAQ (reference sequence). V dropped 4 bases and J dropped 3 bases, with 12 bases sitting between them. This CDR3 spans 14 amino acids. The CDR3 loop is CASSSPVTDTEAFF. The CDR3 coding sequence is TGTGCCAGCAGCTCCCCAGTTACGGACACTGAAGCTTTCTTT. The whole variable domain, remainder taken from reference TRBV7-9 and TRBJ1-1, is DTGVSQNPRHKITKRGQNVTFRCDPISEHNRLYWYRQTLGQGPEFLTYFQNEAQLEKSRLLSDRFSAERPKGSFSTLEIQRTEQGDSAMYLCASSSPVTDTEAFFGQGTRLTVV.

A note on this clonotype: An end of the junction does not agree with germline; a read error may underlie this. The V gene is TRBV4-1, the J gene TRBJ2-7, with 10 bases aligning to TRBD2. Germline V lookup: CDR1 MGHRA, CDR2 YSYEKL. The CDR3 is made up of 15 amino acids. CDR3 region: CASSQASSGSCEQYF. The CDR3 coding sequence is TGCGCTAGCAGCCAAGCTTCTAGCGGGAGCTGCGAGCAGTACTTC.